These 21 T cell receptor beta chains share one sample of origin, sequenced in a study of T cells of healthy individuals. TCRdb reprocessed the 5' RACE reads via MiXCR and lists one record per CDR3 protein. This sample has tens of thousands of distinct CDR3 sequences, with 14% to 15% found just once. The receptors shown here come from a human donor in good health.

The chain uses TRBV20-1 and TRBJ2-1; the match to TRBD2 covers 7 bases. Germline V lookup: CDR1 DFQATT, CDR2 SNEGSKA (reference sequence). Trimming cost V 1 base and J 2 bases; bases outside gene matches: 5. The CDR3 is 15 residues long. The CDR3 here is CSARVRGVPYNEQFF. CDR3 in DNA: TGCAGTGCTAGAGTCCGGGGGGTCCCCTACAATGAGCAGTTCTTC.

This clonotype was seen only a few times. The chain links TRBV24-1 to TRBJ1-2; tentative D call: TRBD1 (5 bases). The CDR3 covers 13 residues. V lost 6 bases to trimming and J lost 2 bases, with 9 bases between them. The V gene's germline CDR1 is KGHDR and CDR2 SFDVKD. CDR3 sequence reads: CATSPRGNYGYTF. CDR3 coding DNA: TGTGCCACCAGTCCCCGGGGGAACTATGGCTACACCTTC.

This chain links TRBV12-3 or TRBV12-4 with TRBJ2-7; 14 bases fit TRBD2. With 2 bases clipped from V and 2 bases from J, the junction kept 8 bases outside the gene matches. There are 18 residues in the CDR3. CDR3 bases: TGTGCCAGCAGTTTAAGTCCAGGGACTAGCGGGAGTCCCTACGAGCAGTACTTC. Residues: CASSLSPGTSGSPYEQYF.

The chain recombines TRBV10-2 with TRBJ2-3, with a possible D match to TRBD2 (5 bases). The CDR3 contains 15 residues. From germline, CDR1 is WSHSY and CDR2 SAAADI. The V end lost 0 bases, the J end lost 2 bases, and 9 bases lay between the germline ends. CDR3: CASSESIGITDTQYF. In DNA, the CDR3 is TGCGCCAGCAGTGAGTCGATCGGGATCACAGATACGCAGTATTTT.

This clonotype was recorded at least ten times. The gene calls are TRBV7-9 and TRBJ2-7; D is uncertain. Germline CDR1 and CDR2: SEHNR and FQNEAQ (reference sequence). The CDR3 sequence is 13 residues long. Trimming cost V 0 bases and J 3 bases, with 6 bases left between them. CDR3 loop: CASSLAGYYEQYF. The CDR3 DNA follows: TGTGCCAGCAGCTTAGCGGGCTACTACGAGCAGTACTTC.

This clonotype is classed as large (0.1 to 1%). This sequence joins TRBV3-1 and TRBJ2-7, with D perhaps matching TRBD1 (5 bases). Germline loops: CDR1 LGHDT, CDR2 YNNKEL (reference sequence). The CDR3 loop spans 14 amino acids. Deletions cut 1 base from V and 2 bases from J, with 9 bases between. As DNA, the CDR3 is TGTGCCAGCAGCCAAGGGGCAGGGACCTACGAGCAGTACTTC. Protein product: CASSQGAGTYEQYF.

There are a few counts of this clonotype. The chain has TRBV5-1 and TRBJ2-7; 8 nucleotides match TRBD1. The ends lost 1 base at V and 5 bases at J; junction bases unmatched: 8. The CDR3 extends over 15 amino acids. Germline CDR1 and CDR2: SGHRS and YFSETQ. CDR3 protein: CASSLSQGARDEQYF. The CDR3 DNA is TGCGCCAGCAGCTTGTCTCAGGGGGCAAGGGACGAGCAGTACTTC.

The chain has TRBV12-3 or TRBV12-4 and TRBJ2-7, with 9 bases matching TRBD1. Trimming at V came to 4 bases and at J to 5 bases, leaving 6 bases not matched to a gene. The length of the CDR3 is 14 residues. CDR3 in DNA: TGTGCCAGCAGTTCCGGGACAGGGTACGACGAGCAGTACTTC. The encoded protein is CASSSGTGYDEQYF.

This clonotype has ten or more counts. This chain connects TRBV20-1 to TRBJ1-1; D ambiguous. This CDR3 is built from 10 residues. In germline, CDR1 is DFQATT, CDR2 SNEGSKA (reference sequence). The V gene lost 6 bases and the J gene lost 9 bases, with 11 bases spanning the gap. CDR3 region: CSAHVGQAFF. In nucleotides, the CDR3 is TGCAGTGCCCACGTCGGGCAAGCTTTCTTT.

The chain joins TRBV5-1 to TRBJ1-3; 7 bases agree with TRBD1. The ends lost 0 bases at V and 4 bases at J; junction bases unmatched: 1. Germline CDR1 and CDR2: SGHRS and YFSETQ. The CDR3 is 14 residues long. CDR3: CASSLGQGGNTIYF. In DNA form, the CDR3 reads TGCGCCAGCAGCTTGGGACAGGGAGGAAACACCATATATTTT.

The genes are TRBV9 and TRBJ1-1; maybe TRBD1 (6 bases). The CDR3 is made up of 15 amino acids. CDR1 and CDR2 (germline): SGDLS, YYNGEE. The germline V and J ends were trimmed by 0 bases and 5 bases, with 14 bases remaining between them. CDR3 nucleotides: TGTGCCAGCAGCGTAGATAACAGGGAGGGGACTGAAGCTTTCTTT. Amino acid sequence: CASSVDNREGTEAFF.

The chain recombines TRBV4-1 with TRBJ2-1; D is perhaps TRBD2 (6 bases). V lost 1 base and J lost 2, with 9 bases in between. This CDR3 contains 15 residues. Looked up from germline, CDR1 is MGHRA and CDR2 is YSYEKL. Here the CDR3 DNA reads TGCGCCAGCAGCCAAGCCGGGAGTACCTACAATGAGCAGTTCTTC. It is translated as CASSQAGSTYNEQFF.

This chain's CDR3 is CASRRGRGPADTQYF. Here the CDR3 DNA reads TGTGCCAGCAGACGGGGGCGGGGGCCTGCAGATACGCAGTATTTT. This chain joins TRBV7-9 and TRBJ2-3, with D possibly being TRBD2 (7 bases). Germline V lookup: CDR1 SEHNR, CDR2 FQNEAQ (reference sequence). The CDR3 loop spans 15 amino acids. With 6 bases removed from V and 4 bases from J, the gap between germline ends came to 17 bases.

This clonotype has a count of ten or more. The chain joins TRBV29-1 to TRBJ1-4, with 12 bases aligning to TRBD1. The CDR3 consists of 19 residues. Unmatched junction bases numbered 16, after V lost 4 bases and J lost 4 bases. Germline CDR1 SQVTM, CDR2 ANQGSEA. The CDR3 protein is CSVGSRIGDRGHGNEKLFF. Here the CDR3 DNA reads TGCAGCGTTGGATCGCGGATAGGGGACAGGGGGCATGGTAATGAAAAACTGTTTTTT.

The chain carries TRBV19 and TRBJ2-1; 10 bases fit TRBD2. CDR1 and CDR2 (germline): LNHDA, SQIVND (reference sequence). J gave up 1 base and V 7 bases, and 19 bases lay outside the gene matches. CDR3 length: 20 residues. Written as DNA, the CDR3 is TGTGCCAGTATCCCAACCCCACTAGCGGGGACCGTAATGTCCTACAATGAGCAGTTCTTC. As protein: CASIPTPLAGTVMSYNEQFF.

This clonotype was found many times. The chain links TRBV14 to TRBJ1-1; D gene unclear. The CDR3 spans 12 residues. Germline V gives CDR1 SGHDN, CDR2 FVKESK. Trimming took off 3 bases at V and 5 bases at J, with 7 bases between the two ends. The CDR3 DNA sequence: TGTGCCAGCAGCCAGAGGATGACTGAAGCTTTCTTT. It yields the protein CASSQRMTEAFF.

This clonotype showed up many times. The V and J genes are TRBV7-7 and TRBJ2-2; D assignment may be TRBD1 or TRBD2 (5 bases each). The V end was cut by 5 bases, the J end by 4 bases, with 17 bases between. There are 16 residues in the CDR3. Germline V gene lookup returns CDR1 SSHAT and CDR2 FNYEAQ (reference sequence). The CDR3 spells CASSQRVGQGTGELFF. The CDR3 DNA reads TGTGCCAGCAGCCAGAGGGTGGGGCAAGGCACCGGGGAGCTGTTTTTT.

This clonotype was observed once. The V call is TRBV7-2, the J call TRBJ2-7; 11 nucleotides agree with TRBD1. From germline, CDR1 is SGHTA and CDR2 FQGNSA. The CDR3 extends over 15 amino acids. Trimming cost V 5 bases and J 2 bases; bases outside gene matches: 5. CDR3 sequence: CASSLGQGATYEQYF. The CDR3 DNA reads as TGTGCCAGCAGCCTTGGACAGGGGGCCACCTACGAGCAGTACTTC. Looking up the rest from reference TRBV7-2 and TRBJ2-7 gives the full variable domain: GAGVSQSPSNKVTEKGKDVELRCDPISGHTALYWYRQSLGQGLEFLIYFQGNSAPDKSGLPSDRFSAERTGGSVSTLTIQRTQQEDSAVYLCASSLGQGATYEQYFGPGTRLTVT.

In this sample, this clonotype turned up a few times. The gene calls are TRBV7-8 and TRBJ1-5; D remains ambiguous. The CDR3 contains 15 residues. Germline V gene data show CDR1 as SGHVS and CDR2 as FQNEAQ. V gave up 3 bases and J gave up 5 bases, with 14 bases separating them. The CDR3 region is CASSFRTASDQPQHF. CDR3 DNA sequence: TGTGCCAGCAGCTTTAGGACGGCGTCTGATCAGCCCCAGCATTTT.

V is TRBV7-9 and J is TRBJ2-2; TRBD2 agrees at 14 bases. Germline V gives CDR1 SEHNR, CDR2 FQNEAQ (reference sequence). V trimming: 5 bases; J trimming: 4 bases; junction bases outside the gene matches: 6. The length of the CDR3 is 17 residues. CDR3 sequence: CASSPGLAGVLTGELFF. CDR3 bases: TGTGCCAGCAGCCCGGGACTAGCGGGGGTCCTCACCGGGGAGCTGTTTTTT.

This clonotype was observed at least ten times. The chain employs TRBV5-4 and TRBJ2-5; possible D gene TRBD1, 5 bases. V was cut by 5 bases and J by 5 bases, with 13 bases left in between. CDR3 length equals 13 residues. Germline V gene lookup returns CDR1 SGHNT and CDR2 YYREEE (reference sequence). The CDR3 DNA sequence: TGTGCCAGCAGACCCAGGGATTTGGAGACCCAGTACTTC. This codes for CASRPRDLETQYF. Full variable domain (rest looked up from reference TRBV5-4 and TRBJ2-5): ETGVTQSPTHLIKTRGQQVTLRCSSQSGHNTVSWYQQALGQGPQFIFQYYREEENGRGNFPPRFSGLQFPNYSSELNVNALELDDSALYLCASRPRDLETQYFGPGTRLLVL.